The subject of this entry is one T cell receptor (beta chain). Its antigen remains unknown. Profiled with immunoSEQ multiplex PCR; TCRdb holds only in-frame clones, not every one. The table includes fewer than 850,000 clones, about nine tenths detected once. This CDR3 has 17 residues. The germline V gene has CDR1 MDHEN and CDR2 SYDVKM. V lost 7 bases and J 0 bases, leaving 16 bases between the germline ends. These data come from a study of shared clonotypes between healthy human individuals. Findings and caveats of the study: Enrolling few donors narrowed the genetic and exposure-history diversity that was represented. Roughly 4.6% of naive CD4 clonotypes were common to a handful of donors. Shared clonotypes across all four donors exceeded non-shared ones in generation probability.

This receptor was obtained from a man aged 18 to 29 in good health. Some clones in this sample may be carry-over from other donors' samples. Sequenced sample: memory CD8+ T cells from PBMCs. Subset given: CD45RO+ cells pooled with CCR7-negative TemRA cells. The chain employs TRBV28 and TRBJ2-6, with D possibly called TRBD1 or TRBD2 (5 bases each). Here the CDR3 reads CASTPPWGSSGANVLTF. CDR3 DNA: TGTGCCAGCACCCCCCCTTGGGGGTCCTCTGGGGCCAACGTCCTGACTTTC.